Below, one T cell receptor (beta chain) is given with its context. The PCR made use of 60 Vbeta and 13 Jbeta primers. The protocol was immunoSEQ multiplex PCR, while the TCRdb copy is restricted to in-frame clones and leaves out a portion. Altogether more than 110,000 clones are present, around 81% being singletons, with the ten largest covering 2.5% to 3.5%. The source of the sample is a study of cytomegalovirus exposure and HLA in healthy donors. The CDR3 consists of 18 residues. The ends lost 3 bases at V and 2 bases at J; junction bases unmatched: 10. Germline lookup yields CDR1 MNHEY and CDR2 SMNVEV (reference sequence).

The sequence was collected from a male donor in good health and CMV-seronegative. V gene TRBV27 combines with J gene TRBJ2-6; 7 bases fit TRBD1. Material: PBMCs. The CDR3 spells CASSFLSTGKAGANVLTF. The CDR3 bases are TGTGCCAGCAGTTTCCTTTCGACAGGGAAAGCTGGGGCCAACGTCCTGACTTTC.